This T cell receptor beta chain was captured by sequencing in a study of blood T cells in healthy people across ages. Study results and caveats: Age showed a roughly linear inverse relationship with TCR beta diversity per million T cells.

V gave up 6 bases and J gave up 7 bases; unmatched junction bases: 15. Germline CDR1 DFQATT, CDR2 SNEGSKA (reference sequence). This CDR3 spans 15 amino acids. The use of a sample-barcoded 5' primer and a J-beta primer mix characterized a second PCR of about 7 to 12 cycles. Each cDNA molecule carried a tag from a template-switch adaptor that contained 12 random nucleotides. TCRdb recomputed calls from the 5' RACE reads with MiXCR, one row per CDR3 protein. The table shows about 1.6 million distinct CDR3 sequences, with roughly 32% occurring only once. This clonotype has a handful of counts. Its antigen is not identified.

The material sequenced was blood. The receptor was derived from a woman aged 30 to 39 in good health. The V and J genes are TRBV20-1 and TRBJ2-5; TRBD2 matches at 9 bases. The CDR3, as DNA: TGCAGTGCCACCCGACCAGGGACTAGCCTGAGGACCCAGTACTTC. Amino acid sequence: CSATRPGTSLRTQYF.